These 25 T cell receptor beta chains were all obtained from the same sample, sequenced in a study of shared clonotypes between healthy human individuals. Measured with immunoSEQ multiplex PCR; TCRdb has only the in-frame clones, and not every one. Altogether 2,500,000 or so clones are present, approximately 93% being singletons, with the ten largest covering 0.35% to 0.45%. The specimen was naive CD4+ T cells from PBMCs. Subset here: CD45RA+ positively selected. The source is a man aged 18 to 30 in good health. Some clones in this sample may be carry-over from other donors' samples.

The CDR3 loop reads CASSNSGGSGELFF. The CDR3 coding sequence is TGTGCCAGCAGCAACTCAGGGGGGTCCGGGGAGCTGTTTTTT. V usage is TRBV28 and J usage is TRBJ2-2, with D tentatively TRBD1 (7 bases). There are 14 residues in the CDR3. CDR1 is MDHEN and CDR2 is SYDVKM in the germline V gene. V was cut by 6 bases and J by 6 bases, with 14 bases left in between.

This clone was found once. The gene calls are TRBV5-6 and TRBJ1-2, with TRBD1 matching 9 bases. In germline, CDR1 is SGHDT, CDR2 YYEEEE. V lost 4 bases and J lost 7; bases outside the gene matches: 2. This CDR3 contains 12 residues. The CDR3 DNA reads as TGTGCCAGCAGCGGGGACAGGGCTGGCTACACCTTC. This gives the protein CASSGDRAGYTF.

Notes on this clone: Distinct nucleotide sequences in the sample also encode this CDR3. The chain is built from TRBV18 and TRBJ1-4; maybe TRBD1 (6 bases). Germline-derived CDR1 and CDR2 are KGHSH and LQKENI. This CDR3 spans 15 amino acids. V was trimmed by 0 bases and J by 5 bases, leaving 10 bases between them. DNA of the CDR3: TGTGCCAGCTCACCACCGGGACAACCGAATGAAAAACTGTTTTTT. Protein: CASSPPGQPNEKLFF.

The gene calls are TRBV30 and TRBJ1-2; D is undetermined. CDR3 length equals 15 residues. In germline, CDR1 is GTSNPN, CDR2 SVGIG (reference sequence). V was clipped by 4 bases and J by 8 bases, with 23 bases between them. CDR3 protein: CAWTPKTQIYGGYTF. The CDR3 bases are TGTGCCTGGACCCCCAAGACCCAAATATACGGGGGCTACACCTTC.

This chain links TRBV27 with TRBJ2-1; 8 nucleotides line up with TRBD2. J was trimmed by 8 bases and V by 7 bases; bases with no gene match: 13. CDR1 and CDR2 from the germline V gene are MNHEY and SMNVEV (reference sequence). This CDR3 spans 15 amino acids. CDR3 sequence: CASTVSGDSLYEQFF. The CDR3, as DNA: TGTGCCAGCACCGTTAGCGGGGACTCCCTTTATGAGCAGTTCTTC.

This chain links TRBV5-6 with TRBJ2-1; D may be TRBD2 (6 bases). The CDR3 spans 15 residues. Trimming left V 4 bases short and J 2 bases short, with 13 bases between. Germline-derived CDR1 and CDR2 are SGHDT and YYEEEE. The CDR3 sequence: CASSRGTATYNEQFF. The CDR3 nucleotides read TGTGCCAGCAGCCGCGGGACGGCGACCTACAATGAGCAGTTCTTC.

The rearrangement links TRBV27 to TRBJ2-2; D remains unclear. The germline CDR1 and CDR2 sequences are MNHEY and SMNVEV (reference sequence). The CDR3 length is 13 residues. Trimming left V 5 bases short and J 7 bases short, with 11 bases between. DNA of the CDR3: TGTGCCAGCAGTAAACCCGAGTTCGGGGAGCTGTTTTTT. As protein: CASSKPEFGELFF.

The CDR3, as DNA: TGCGCCAGCAGCCCCAGTCCTACAGGGGGCCAAGAGACCCAGTACTTC. It translates to CASSPSPTGGQETQYF. The rearrangement uses TRBV5-1 and TRBJ2-5, with 8 bases that match TRBD1. This CDR3 is built from 16 residues. The V and J ends lost 4 bases and 1 base, in that order; junction bases with no gene match: 9. In germline, CDR1 is SGHRS, CDR2 YFSETQ.

Only one count was recorded for this clone. For the CDR3, the DNA is TGCGCCAGCAGCGAGGACGTTAGAGGCACCGGGGAGCTGTTTTTT. It yields the protein CASSEDVRGTGELFF. This rearrangement joins TRBV5-1 to TRBJ2-2; D not resolved. CDR1 is SGHRS, CDR2 YFSETQ, per germline. The V end lost 4 bases, the J end lost 4 bases, and 14 bases lay between the germline ends. This CDR3 is built from 15 residues.

The chain employs TRBV5-1 and TRBJ2-7; D ambiguous. In germline, CDR1 is SGHRS, CDR2 YFSETQ. V lost 3 bases to trimming and J lost 5 bases, with 6 bases between them. This CDR3 has 11 amino acids. The CDR3 bases are TGCGCCAGCAGCTCCCGAAACGAGCAGTACTTC. Protein product: CASSSRNEQYF.

The rearrangement uses TRBV18 and TRBJ2-5; D is uncertain. Germline CDR1 reads KGHSH; CDR2 reads LQKENI. The CDR3 loop spans 18 amino acids. The V end lost 4 bases, the J end lost 1 base, and 22 bases lay between the germline ends. This CDR3 is CASSLNWAAVRLQETQYF. The CDR3 nucleotides read TGTGCCAGCTCACTCAACTGGGCGGCCGTAAGACTCCAAGAGACCCAGTACTTC.

The V and J genes are TRBV4-1 and TRBJ1-1; 8 bases are shared with TRBD1. This CDR3 has 14 residues. The V gene's germline CDR1 is MGHRA and CDR2 YSYEKL. The ends lost 1 base at V and 6 bases at J; junction bases unmatched: 4. CDR3 DNA sequence: TGCGCCAGCAGCCAAGCGGACAGGGCCCCTGAAGCTTTCTTT. Translated, it gives CASSQADRAPEAFF.

The chain couples TRBV6-5 to TRBJ1-2; D not resolved. Trimming cost V 2 bases and J 4 bases, with 8 bases left between them. The CDR3 totals 13 residues. Looked up from germline, CDR1 is MNHEY and CDR2 is SVGAGI. CDR3 region: CASSYPGSYGYTF. The CDR3 region has the DNA TGTGCCAGCAGTTACCCGGGAAGCTATGGCTACACCTTC.

This sequence joins TRBV5-1 and TRBJ2-1, with D maybe TRBD1 (5 bases). CDR1 and CDR2 (germline): SGHRS, YFSETQ. This CDR3 has 13 residues. Trimming shortened V by 0 bases and J by 8 bases, and 9 bases separated the two germline ends. For the CDR3, the DNA is TGCGCCAGCAGCTTGGGGGGCCAGGATGAGCAGTTCTTC. Encoded protein: CASSLGGQDEQFF. Combining the CDR3 with reference TRBV5-1 and TRBJ2-1 gives the whole variable domain KAGVTQTPRYLIKTRGQQVTLSCSPISGHRSVSWYQQTPGQGLQFLFEYFSETQRNKGNFPGRFSGRQFSNSRSEMNVSTLELGDSALYLCASSLGGQDEQFFGPGTRLTVL.

This clone was counted a single time. V usage is TRBV27 and J usage is TRBJ2-1, with no clear D. The germline V and J ends were trimmed by 6 bases and 0 bases, with 12 bases remaining between them. Germline V gives CDR1 MNHEY, CDR2 SMNVEV (reference sequence). The CDR3 is made up of 15 amino acids. This CDR3 is CASSSDFPSYNEQFF. CDR3 in DNA: TGTGCCAGCAGCTCAGACTTCCCCTCCTACAATGAGCAGTTCTTC.

The rearrangement links TRBV28 to TRBJ2-5; no clear D gene. The CDR3 is 17 residues long. With 6 bases removed from V and 4 bases from J, the gap between germline ends came to 24 bases. Germline values: CDR1 MDHEN, CDR2 SYDVKM. The CDR3 DNA reads TGTGCCAGCAGCCAAGACACTCTCATTGGCTTGGGAGAGACCCAGTACTTC. As protein: CASSQDTLIGLGETQYF.

The count of this clone is one. The same CDR3 also results from other DNA sequences found in this sample. The chain is built from TRBV20-1 and TRBJ1-5; no clear D gene. V lost 5 bases and J 7 bases, leaving 3 bases between the germline ends. This CDR3 is built from 9 residues. CDR1 is DFQATT and CDR2 is SNEGSKA in the germline V gene (reference sequence). In DNA, the CDR3 is TGCAGTGCTGGGCAGCCCCAGCATTTT. Residues: CSAGQPQHF.

Regarding this clone: Other DNA sequences of this sample code for an identical CDR3. The V call is TRBV5-1, the J call TRBJ2-5, with D perhaps TRBD1 (6 bases). Per the germline V gene, CDR1 is SGHRS and CDR2 is YFSETQ. V gave up 0 bases and J gave up 4 bases, with 7 bases separating them. This CDR3 contains 13 residues. CDR3 bases: TGCGCCAGCAGCTTGGGCAGGGGAGAGACCCAGTACTTC. Protein: CASSLGRGETQYF.

The J gene is TRBJ2-1, the V gene TRBV4-1, with 11 nucleotides matching TRBD2. Looked up from germline, CDR1 is MGHRA and CDR2 is YSYEKL. J gave up 12 bases and V 3 bases, and 16 bases lay outside the gene matches. This CDR3 spans 17 amino acids. The CDR3, as DNA: TGCGCCAGCAGCCAGGGGAGTATAGCGGGAGGGCCGTTGGCGCAGTTCTTC. Its protein is CASSQGSIAGGPLAQFF.

This chain links TRBV2 with TRBJ1-1; tentatively, D is TRBD1 (6 bases). Germline CDR1 SNHLY, CDR2 FYNNEI. This CDR3 is built from 16 residues. V shed 1 base and J shed 0 bases, with 12 bases lying between them. This CDR3 is CASSEGGRGVNTEAFF. Here the CDR3 DNA reads TGTGCCAGCAGTGAAGGGGGCAGGGGCGTGAACACTGAAGCTTTCTTT. The variable domain in full, with the rest retrieved from reference TRBV2 and TRBJ1-1, is EPEVTQTPSHQVTQMGQEVILRCVPISNHLYFYWYRQILGQKVEFLVSFYNNEISEKSEIFDDQFSVERPDGSNFTLKIRSTKLEDSAMYFCASSEGGRGVNTEAFFGQGTRLTVV.

The chain joins TRBV7-2 to TRBJ2-7; 7 nucleotides line up with TRBD1. The CDR3 covers 14 residues. After removal of 5 bases from V and 0 bases from J, the junction contained 4 bases not matched to a gene. CDR1 and CDR2 from the germline V gene are SGHTA and FQGNSA. CDR3 loop: CASSARQGSYEQYF. The CDR3 region has the DNA TGTGCCAGCAGCGCCCGACAGGGCTCCTACGAGCAGTACTTC.

This clone occurred once. The V and J genes are TRBV6-1 and TRBJ2-7; tentatively, D is TRBD1 (6 bases). CDR3 length: 15 amino acids. In germline, CDR1 is MNHNS, CDR2 SASEGT. The V end lost 6 bases, the J end lost 0 bases, and 15 bases lay between the germline ends. Here the CDR3 reads CASSGTSRSSYEQYF. Here the CDR3 DNA reads TGTGCCAGCAGCGGGACATCGAGAAGCTCCTACGAGCAGTACTTC.

V and J are TRBV11-2 and TRBJ2-3; D is unclear. The V end lost 5 bases, the J end lost 4 bases, and 22 bases lay between the germline ends. CDR3 size: 17 residues. Germline CDR1 is SGHAT and CDR2 is FQNNGV. CDR3 protein: CASSDVGLPGYPDTQYF. The DNA for the CDR3 is TGTGCCAGCAGCGATGTGGGCCTGCCAGGCTACCCAGATACGCAGTATTTT.

The chain uses TRBV5-1 and TRBJ2-7, with 9 bases identical to TRBD2. The CDR3 has 15 amino acids. V trimming: 4 bases; J trimming: 6 bases; junction bases outside the gene matches: 11. Germline V gene sequence: CDR1 SGHRS, CDR2 YFSETQ. The DNA for the CDR3 is TGCGCCAGCAGCCCAACCGGGACTAGCAGTAGCGAGCAGTACTTC. Protein: CASSPTGTSSSEQYF.

CDR3 in amino acids: CASSLNSPAHNEQFF. For the CDR3, the DNA is TGTGCCAGCAGCTTAAATTCCCCCGCCCACAATGAGCAGTTCTTC. V and J are TRBV7-2 and TRBJ2-1; unclear D gene. Germline loops: CDR1 SGHTA, CDR2 FQGNSA. This CDR3 has 15 amino acids. The V end lost 2 bases, the J end lost 5 bases, and 13 bases lay between the germline ends.